What follows are 13 T cell receptor beta chains derived from one specimen sequenced in a study of identical twins. TCRdb reprocessed the 5' RACE reads with MiXCR, giving one entry per CDR3 protein. This repertoire shows about 260,000 distinct CDR3 sequences, 7% found once; its top ten account for around 3.4%. The sample was also linked to a second study, of yellow fever vaccine responses in identical twins.

The source material was memory (CD45RO+) T cells sorted from blood. Receptors were obtained from a woman younger than 35 in good health.

This clonotype was observed a few times. The chain joins TRBV11-2 to TRBJ2-6; possibly TRBD2 for D (7 bases). With 1 base removed from V and 0 bases from J, the gap between germline ends came to 19 bases. The CDR3 covers 20 residues. Germline-derived CDR1 and CDR2 are SGHAT and FQNNGV. CDR3: CASSLGWGGHLNSGANVLTF. CDR3 coding DNA: TGTGCCAGCAGCTTAGGGTGGGGGGGACACCTGAACTCTGGGGCCAACGTCCTGACTTTC.

The chain couples TRBV7-9 to TRBJ1-1; the D is unclear. Deletions cut 1 base from V and 0 bases from J, with 12 bases between. CDR3 length: 16 residues. Germline V lookup: CDR1 SEHNR, CDR2 FQNEAQ (reference sequence). CDR3 amino acids: CASSLGATVLNTEAFF. Here the CDR3 DNA reads TGTGCCAGCAGCTTAGGGGCTACAGTCCTGAACACTGAAGCTTTCTTT.

This clonotype was seen only a few times. The gene calls are TRBV10-2 and TRBJ2-2; 7 bases match TRBD2. The CDR3 is made up of 14 amino acids. V shed 7 bases, J shed 8 bases, and the junction held 10 bases outside the gene matches. Germline V lookup: CDR1 WSHSY, CDR2 SAAADI. For the CDR3, the DNA is TGCGCCAGCACTAGACTAGCCACGAGGGGGGAGCTGTTTTTT. This codes for CASTRLATRGELFF.

This clonotype has at least ten counts. This rearrangement joins TRBV7-9 to TRBJ2-1; D is unclear. This CDR3 has 13 residues. Germline CDR1 is SEHNR and CDR2 is FQNEAQ (reference sequence). Trimming cost V 2 bases and J 3 bases, with 5 bases left between them. The CDR3 coding sequence is TGTGCCAGCAGCTTATTGTTCTACAATGAGCAGTTCTTC. Residues: CASSLLFYNEQFF.

This clonotype was seen many times. V gene TRBV6-5 combines with J gene TRBJ2-3; TRBD2 agrees at 12 bases. The CDR3 is 17 residues long. Germline CDR1 is MNHEY and CDR2 is SVGAGI. Germline trimming cut 2 bases from V and 2 bases from J; bases unmatched to any gene: 5. The CDR3 DNA reads TGTGCCAGCAGTTACAGCGGACTAGCGGGATACACAGATACGCAGTATTTT. It encodes CASSYSGLAGYTDTQYF.

The chain uses TRBV10-3 and TRBJ1-2, with D hard to call. V lost 4 bases, J lost 4 bases, and 10 bases lay in between. The germline V gene has CDR1 ENHRY and CDR2 SYGVKD. CDR3 length: 13 amino acids. CDR3 residues: CAISGIDLYGYTF. CDR3 bases: TGTGCCATCAGTGGGATTGACCTCTATGGCTACACCTTC.

The table lists this clonotype with a few counts. J is TRBJ2-1 and V is TRBV7-3; 8 nucleotides align to TRBD2. V lost 1 base, J lost 6 bases, and 5 bases stayed unmatched. The CDR3 consists of 15 residues. CDR1 is SGHTA, CDR2 FQGTGA, per germline. The chain's CDR3 is CASSLKNSGTNEQFF. CDR3 nucleotides: TGTGCCAGCAGCTTAAAGAATAGCGGGACCAATGAGCAGTTCTTC.

The chain combines TRBV7-6 with TRBJ2-2, with D hard to call. The length of the CDR3 is 15 residues. CDR1 is SGHVS, CDR2 FNYEAQ, per germline. Trimming removed 5 bases from V and 6 bases from J, with 16 bases in between. The CDR3 DNA reads TGTGCCAGCAGCCCCGCAAGACCTGGGGCCGGGGAGCTGTTTTTT. This encodes CASSPARPGAGELFF.

In this sample, this clonotype turned up a few times. The rearrangement uses TRBV5-1 and TRBJ2-1; 9 nucleotides match TRBD1. The V gene's germline CDR1 is SGHRS and CDR2 YFSETQ. Germline trimming cut 0 bases from V and 8 bases from J; bases unmatched to any gene: 9. There are 16 residues in the CDR3. CDR3 sequence (DNA): TGCGCCAGCAGCTTGGCTACCCAGGACAGGGGTCATGAGCAGTTCTTC. Translated: CASSLATQDRGHEQFF.

The chain couples TRBV20-1 to TRBJ2-2, with 8 bases aligning to TRBD2. V trimming: 6 bases; J trimming: 7 bases; junction bases outside the gene matches: 10. CDR3 length: 14 amino acids. Germline CDR1 DFQATT, CDR2 SNEGSKA (reference sequence). This CDR3 reads CSAVVGGAVGELFF. In nucleotides, the CDR3 is TGCAGTGCAGTTGTCGGGGGGGCAGTCGGGGAGCTGTTTTTT.

This clonotype was observed many times. V is TRBV7-8 and J is TRBJ2-2, with D perhaps matching TRBD2 (5 bases). CDR1 is SGHVS, CDR2 FQNEAQ, per germline. The CDR3 consists of 14 residues. V gave up 2 bases and J gave up 5 bases, with 9 bases separating them. The CDR3 loop reads CASSLYEGTGELFF. The CDR3 nucleotides read TGTGCCAGCAGCTTATATGAGGGTACCGGGGAGCTGTTTTTT.

The chain employs TRBV28 and TRBJ2-7; possible D gene TRBD2, 6 bases. CDR1 is MDHEN, CDR2 SYDVKM, per germline. Trimming removed 8 bases from V and 2 bases from J, with 16 bases in between. This CDR3 comprises 14 residues. The CDR3 DNA follows: TGTGCCAGCGGGGGGTTCGGGGACGCCTACGAGCAGTACTTC. This encodes CASGGFGDAYEQYF.

This clonotype showed up just a few times. The chain uses TRBV7-8 and TRBJ2-1; 7 nucleotides match TRBD2. The V segment lost 1 base and the J segment 0 bases; nucleotides outside the gene matches: 6. The CDR3 sequence is 17 residues long. CDR1 is SGHVS and CDR2 is FQNEAQ in the germline V gene. CDR3 nucleotides: TGTGCCAGCAGCTTAGGGTGGGGGGGGAGCTCCTACAATGAGCAGTTCTTC. Translated, it gives CASSLGWGGSSYNEQFF.